This is a list of T cell receptor beta chains from one sample in a study of chemoradiotherapy in HPV16-positive cancers. Sequencing was performed with immunoSEQ multiplex PCR; in TCRdb, only in-frame clones are kept and a portion is missing. This table has around 5,700 clones, around 87% appearing once. The sample in question was tumor tissue, obtained from a patient who underwent chemoradiotherapy. The origin of the receptors is a human donor with HPV-associated anogenital cancer. CDR3s include the opening cysteine and the closing phenylalanine or tryptophan. The D gene is left open where the match is weak. Clone size is stated in some rows and not others, as once, few, many or a class when expanded.

TRBV4-3	NA	TRBJ1-4	TRBD1	16	CASSQGLPGGNEKLFF	TGCGCCAGCAGCCAGGGCCTCCCAGGGGGAAATGAAAAACTGTTTTTT
TRBV28	NA	TRBJ2-6	NA	16	CASSFGGGEGANVLTF	TGTGCCAGCAGTTTTGGAGGAGGGGAAGGGGCCAACGTCCTGACTTTC
TRBV9	NA	TRBJ1-2	NA	16	CASSPKPQGGVEGYTF	TGTGCCAGCAGCCCGAAACCACAGGGCGGGGTGGAAGGCTACACCTTC
TRBV10-3	NA	TRBJ1-5	NA	14	CAISERGNNQPQHF	TGTGCCATCAGTGAGAGGGGGAACAATCAGCCCCAGCATTTT
TRBV30	NA	TRBJ1-5	NA	13	CAWSVQGDQPQHF	TGTGCCTGGAGTGTACAAGGAGATCAGCCCCAGCATTTT
TRBV5-1	NA	TRBJ2-1	NA	15	CASSLPQSSYNEQFF	TGCGCCAGCAGCTTGCCGCAGAGCTCCTACAATGAGCAGTTCTTC
TRBV30	NA	TRBJ1-1	NA	15	CAWSVGGSRGTEAFF	TGTGCCTGGAGTGTTGGGGGCAGTCGGGGCACTGAAGCTTTCTTT
TRBV28	NA	TRBJ2-2	TRBD1	15	CASSTQGAGTGELFF	TGTGCCAGCAGTACCCAGGGGGCGGGCACCGGGGAGCTGTTTTTT
TRBV15	NA	TRBJ1-2	NA	13	CATSREGPYGYTF	TGTGCCACCAGCAGAGAGGGTCCCTATGGCTACACCTTC
TRBV7-6	NA	TRBJ2-1	TRBD1	12	CASSFQGDEQFF	TGTGCCAGCAGTTTCCAGGGGGATGAGCAGTTCTTC
TRBV27	few	TRBJ2-2	TRBD1	15	CASSVRGWDTGELFF	TGTGCCAGCAGTGTCAGGGGGTGGGACACCGGGGAGCTGTTTTTT
TRBV27	NA	TRBJ2-1	TRBD2	15	CASSLNRPAGAGGFF	TGTGCCAGCAGTTTAAATAGGCCCGCGGGAGCCGGGGGGTTCTTC
TRBV7-9	NA	TRBJ2-7	NA	12	CASEDYSYEQYF	TGTGCCAGCGAGGACTACTCCTACGAGCAGTACTTC
TRBV11-1	NA	TRBJ2-5	TRBD2	14	CASSSSGGQETQYF	TGTGCCAGCAGCTCATCGGGGGGCCAAGAGACCCAGTACTTC
TRBV29-1	NA	TRBJ2-3	TRBD2	15	CSVEDLAGGRDTQYF	TGCAGCGTTGAAGATCTAGCGGGAGGGCGTGATACGCAGTATTTT
TRBV27	once	TRBJ1-2	TRBD1	15	CASSFTTGGFLGYTF	TGTGCCAGCAGTTTTACGACAGGGGGCTTTTTAGGCTACACCTTC
TRBV6-5	NA	TRBJ1-1	NA	14	CASSDTFPDTEAFF	TGTGCCAGCAGTGACACCTTCCCTGACACTGAAGCTTTCTTT
TRBV7-9	NA	TRBJ2-5	TRBD1	13	CAIQGGFQETQYF	TGTGCCATCCAAGGGGGCTTCCAAGAGACCCAGTACTTC
TRBV11-1	once	TRBJ2-3	NA	13	CASSLPPADTQYF	TGTGCCAGCAGCTTACCGCCGGCAGATACGCAGTATTTT
TRBV7-8	NA	TRBJ2-3	TRBD2	16	CASSLDRGGRVNTQYF	TGTGCCAGCAGCTTAGATCGGGGGGGCAGGGTAAATACGCAGTATTTT
TRBV2	NA	TRBJ1-2	TRBD1	15	CASTLTGSIGYGYTF	TGTGCCAGCACCCTGACAGGGAGTATAGGCTATGGCTACACCTTC
TRBV4-2	NA	TRBJ2-7	NA	13	CASSQDLEYEQYF	TGTGCCAGCAGCCAAGATCTTGAATACGAGCAGTACTTC
TRBV6-1	NA	TRBJ2-7	NA	16	CASSEVGTASPYEQYF	TGTGCCAGCAGTGAGGTTGGGACGGCGTCCCCTTACGAGCAGTACTTC
TRBV14	NA	TRBJ2-7	TRBD1	15	CASSQSRTGSYEQYF	TGTGCCAGCAGCCAAAGCAGGACAGGGTCCTACGAGCAGTACTTC
TRBV7-8	once	TRBJ1-1	NA	16	CASSLGSRLTGTEAFF	TGTGCCAGCAGCTTAGGGTCCCGACTCACTGGGACTGAAGCTTTCTTT
TRBV12-5	NA	TRBJ1-1	NA	14	CASGPGRLDTEAFF	TGTGCTAGTGGTCCCGGCCGACTTGACACTGAAGCTTTCTTT
TRBV27	NA	TRBJ2-7	TRBD1	16	CASSPSTGGPSNEQYF	TGTGCCAGCAGCCCTTCGACAGGGGGCCCCTCTAACGAGCAGTACTTC
TRBV9	NA	TRBJ2-7	TRBD1	14	CASNEGAYSYEQYF	TGTGCCAGCAACGAGGGGGCCTACTCCTACGAGCAGTACTTC
TRBV4-1	NA	TRBJ2-4	TRBD1	15	CASSPSGQGTNIQYF	TGCGCCAGCAGTCCATCGGGACAGGGTACAAACATTCAGTACTTC
TRBV5-1	NA	TRBJ1-2	NA	16	CASSLELGTANYGYTF	TGCGCCAGCAGCTTGGAGCTAGGAACCGCTAACTATGGCTACACCTTC
TRBV6-1	NA	TRBJ2-5	NA	14	CASSEGWSSETQYF	TGTGCCAGCAGTGAAGGGTGGAGTTCGGAGACCCAGTACTTC
TRBV7-8	NA	TRBJ1-5	TRBD1	15	CASSLGTGENQPQHF	TGTGCCAGCAGCTTAGGGACAGGGGAAAATCAGCCCCAGCATTTT
TRBV5-1	NA	TRBJ2-1	TRBD2	16	CASSPFLAGGTNEQFF	TGCGCCAGCAGCCCATTTCTAGCGGGAGGTACCAATGAGCAGTTCTTC
TRBV7-2	NA	TRBJ1-4	TRBD1	13	CASSSTGPEKLFF	TGTGCCAGCAGCTCGACAGGGCCCGAAAAACTGTTTTTT
TRBV5-6	few	TRBJ1-2	NA	15	CASHQQGPTLRGYTF	TGTGCCAGCCACCAGCAGGGGCCCACCCTACGTGGCTACACCTTC
TRBV4-3	NA	TRBJ2-7	TRBD1	15	CASSQDRQGGNEQYF	TGCGCCAGCAGCCAAGATAGACAGGGGGGAAACGAGCAGTACTTC
TRBV28	once	TRBJ1-2	TRBD1	17	CASRIGTGRPEHYGYTF	TGTGCCAGCCGGATCGGGACAGGGCGACCCGAACACTATGGCTACACCTTC
TRBV19	NA	TRBJ1-2	NA	14	CASKEPGQNYGYTF	TGTGCCAGTAAGGAGCCGGGGCAGAACTATGGCTACACCTTC
TRBV12-1	NA	TRBJ2-2	NA	15	CASSFPRGNTGELFF	TGTGCCAGCAGCTTTCCCCGGGGTAACACCGGGGAGCTGTTTTTT
TRBV11-3	NA	TRBJ2-1	TRBD2	18	CASSQFPTGAGGPNEQFF	TGTGCCAGCAGCCAATTTCCCACTGGGGCGGGAGGGCCAAATGAGCAGTTCTTC
TRBV5-1	NA	TRBJ2-1	TRBD2	15	CASSLVAGANNEQFF	TGCGCCAGCAGCTTGGTGGCGGGAGCAAACAATGAGCAGTTCTTC
TRBV30	NA	TRBJ2-5	TRBD1	15	CAWSRSGGAGETQYF	TGTGCCTGGAGCCGCTCAGGGGGCGCCGGGGAGACCCAGTACTTC